Included here is one T cell receptor beta chain sequence, with context. Its antigen target is currently unknown. The input lacks base qualities; no much larger clone sits a single base away. This sample stems from a study of T cell clonotyping in hematopoietic cell transplantation (dated by TCRdb to the early 2020s). Regarding the complete study: Pretransplant recipient samples were obtained after cytoreduction. A total of 120 to 150 blood samples were gathered in the study from roughly 40 consecutive transplant recipients along with their related donors. Recruitment of patients ran from 2015 to early 2017, and follow-up continued until late 2020 or until death.

The immunoSEQ assay, a bias-controlled multiplex PCR using V- and J-specific primers, was used to amplify TCR beta CDR3 regions from genomic DNA. In a second PCR step, the CDR3 amplicons were tagged with a proprietary barcode plus Illumina adapter sequences. CDR3 libraries were sequenced on an Illumina MiSeq instrument. The authors processed their data as follows. immunoSEQ Analyzer 3.0 was used for export and quality control, with R Bioconductor and Immunarch used for downstream analyses. Repertoire metrics were calculated using only productive rearrangements within the normalized downsampled data set. In the normalized cohort, clonotypes with more than 5 templates were defined as pathologically expanded. The Inverse Simpson Index served as the measure of repertoire diversity. To capture all clonotypes, the CMV-specificity analyses were run on the non-normalized data set. Sourced from immuneACCESS, this table was stored by TCRdb with only in-frame sequences that have V and J called. A share of the clones is absent; for the studies checked, an unresolved V gene accounts for under half, and the remainder has no known explanation. V, J and clone size are those of that table, while D and trimming were read from the DNA. The sample table contains about 29,000 clones; only one count was recorded for around 80% of them. The ten largest clones take up roughly 6.8% of the sample.

What the research found in general, with its limitations: Only a small fraction of recipient repertoires overlapped donor repertoires, with over 97% appearing de novo at the given depth. After transplant, TCR diversity in recipients dropped, and pathologically expanded clonotypes climbed progressively between day 30 and day 180. Donor and pretransplant recipient Inverse Simpson Index values predicted broader posttransplant TCR repertoire diversity. Sample size was limited, and cells were not sorted, so CD4 and CD8 repertoire contributions could not be separated.

Per the publication, the time point label means: recipient sample about 28 days before transplant, after cytoreduction. Blood from recipients was drawn about 28 days before transplant and again at days 30, 100 and 180 after transplant. Nuclei Lysis Solution was used to extract genomic DNA from fresh or cryopreserved unfractionated peripheral blood mononuclear cells. Cut back by 2 bases and 4 bases, the V and J ends lie 8 bases apart. Taken from the germline V gene, the CDR1 and CDR2 loops are SGHTA and FQGNSA. There are 14 amino acids in the CDR3, from cysteine to phenylalanine inclusive. CDR3 DNA is the only sequence kept; it has 42 bases, read in frame from the first base.

The sequence was collected from a woman aged 25 to 39 with chronic myeloid leukemia. Some clones in this sample may be carry-over from other donors' samples. Here the chain combines TRBV7-2 and TRBJ2-2; D gene: possibly TRBD1, on 5 matching bases. This material consisted of peripheral blood mononuclear cells, taken before stem cell transplant. CDR3 sequence: CASSLYGATGELFF. DNA sequence: TGTGCCAGCAGCTTATATGGGGCCACCGGGGAGCTGTTTTTT.